What follows are 19 T cell receptor beta chains derived from one specimen sequenced in a study of identical twins. TCRdb re-called the 5' RACE reads with MiXCR, one entry per CDR3 protein. Among 100,000 to 110,000 distinct CDR3 sequences listed, 4.5% to 6.5% were seen once. Input material: memory T cells sorted from blood. The receptors were sampled from a woman aged 50 to 60 in good health.

This clonotype was seen more than once but under ten times. This rearrangement joins TRBV20-1 to TRBJ2-7; 8 nucleotides align to TRBD1. The CDR3 has 11 amino acids. In germline, CDR1 is DFQATT, CDR2 SNEGSKA (reference sequence). The CDR3 bases are TGCAGCGGGACAGGAAAGTACGAGCAGTACGTC. It translates to CSGTGKYEQYV.

The table lists this clonotype with a few counts. The V gene is TRBV18, the J gene TRBJ2-5; D is undetermined. Trimming removed 6 bases at V and 1 base at J, with 9 bases between. Germline V gives CDR1 KGHSH, CDR2 LQKENI. The CDR3 contains 13 residues. The chain's CDR3 is CASSGRRQETQYF. CDR3 DNA sequence: TGTGCCAGCTCCGGCAGACGCCAAGAGACCCAGTACTTC. The entire variable domain, with the rest obtained from reference TRBV18 and TRBJ2-5, is as follows: NAGVMQNPRHLVRRRGQEARLRCSPMKGHSHVYWYRQLPEEGLKFMVYLQKENIIDESGMPKERFSAEFPKEGPSILRIQQVVRGDSAAYFCASSGRRQETQYFGPGTRLLVL.

This clonotype has just a few counts. This chain uses TRBV20-1 with TRBJ1-2; D gene uncertain. Germline V gives CDR1 DFQATT, CDR2 SNEGSKA (reference sequence). This CDR3 contains 15 residues. The CDR3 is CRAPMGRTPIYGYTF. CDR3 nucleotides: TGCAGAGCGCCCATGGGCAGGACCCCTATCTATGGCTACACCTTC.

This clonotype was seen ten or more times. V gene TRBV20-1 combines with J gene TRBJ2-2; 13 bases fit TRBD2. V lost 4 bases to trimming and J lost 4 bases; unmatched junction nucleotides: 9. Germline V gene lookup returns CDR1 DFQATT and CDR2 SNEGSKA (reference sequence). The CDR3 runs 17 residues. The CDR3 bases are TGCAGTGCTAAACGGACTAGCGGGAGCTCTGTCACCGGGGAGCTGTTTTTT. It codes for CSAKRTSGSSVTGELFF.

J is TRBJ2-1 and V is TRBV10-2, with TRBD1 matching over 9 bases. The germline gives CDR1 WSHSY, CDR2 SAAADI. The CDR3 is made up of 15 amino acids. J lost 8 bases, V lost 6 bases, and 11 bases had no gene match. The CDR3 reads CASRDRGPRFDEQFF. The CDR3 DNA reads as TGCGCCAGCAGGGACAGGGGCCCCCGGTTCGATGAGCAGTTCTTC.

This clonotype was counted many times. CDR3 region: CASSYSYGDTQYF. For the CDR3, the DNA is TGTGCCAGCAGTTACTCGTACGGAGATACGCAGTATTTT. The V call is TRBV6-5, the J call TRBJ2-3; D not resolved. CDR1 and CDR2 (germline): MNHEY, SVGAGI. This CDR3 contains 13 residues. The V end lost 0 bases, the J end lost 5 bases, and 6 bases lay between the germline ends.

This clonotype was observed a handful of times. The V and J genes are TRBV7-8 and TRBJ2-7; unclear D gene. Germline V gene sequence: CDR1 SGHVS, CDR2 FQNEAQ. Trimming took off 11 bases at V and 7 bases at J, with 18 bases between the two ends. The CDR3 contains 12 residues. CDR3 protein: CAGPKEAEEQYV. CDR3 coding DNA: TGTGCCGGACCAAAAGAGGCGGAGGAGCAGTACGTC.

This clonotype was picked up many times. The CDR3 here is CASSSFGSQYV. CDR3 DNA sequence: TGTGCCAGCAGTTCCTTCGGGTCACAGTACGTC. The chain couples TRBV28 to TRBJ2-7; D is unresolved. This CDR3 is 11 amino acids long. Germline assignment: CDR1 MDHEN and CDR2 SYDVKM. Trimming took off 4 bases at V and 10 bases at J, with 11 bases between the two ends.

This clonotype appeared many times. This sequence joins TRBV6-4 and TRBJ2-1; no clear D. The germline V and J ends were trimmed by 4 bases and 5 bases, with 6 bases remaining between them. This CDR3 contains 12 residues. Germline V gene lookup returns CDR1 MRHNA and CDR2 SNTAGT. The CDR3 loop reads CASSGVDNEQFF. Written as DNA, the CDR3 is TGTGCCAGCAGTGGAGTGGACAATGAGCAGTTCTTC.

This clonotype showed up many times. This rearrangement joins TRBV7-9 to TRBJ2-2; 13 bases are shared with TRBD2. The germline V gene has CDR1 SEHNR and CDR2 FQNEAQ (reference sequence). The CDR3 has 17 residues. V lost 5 bases to trimming and J lost 4 bases; unmatched junction nucleotides: 7. The CDR3 loop reads CASSRTSGSGSTGELFF. The CDR3 coding sequence is TGTGCCAGCAGCAGGACTAGCGGGAGTGGGAGCACCGGGGAGCTGTTTTTT.

The sample holds many counts of this clonotype. The chain joins TRBV2 to TRBJ2-1; maybe TRBD2 (6 bases). Trimming cost V 4 bases and J 9 bases, with 19 bases left between them. Germline V gene sequence: CDR1 SNHLY, CDR2 FYNNEI. The CDR3 spans 15 residues. The DNA for the CDR3 is TGTGCCAGCAGTGTAACTAGCCCGGAGACTGGTGAGCAGTTCTTC. Translated: CASSVTSPETGEQFF.

The chain recombines TRBV20-1 with TRBJ2-7, with D perhaps matching TRBD2 (6 bases). From germline, CDR1 is DFQATT and CDR2 SNEGSKA (reference sequence). The V end was cut by 0 bases, the J end by 0 bases, with 15 bases between. This CDR3 has 16 residues. CDR3 nucleotides: TGCAGTGCTAGAGAACCTAGCGAGACCCCCTCCTACGAGCAGTACTTC. Encoded protein: CSAREPSETPSYEQYF.

V and J are TRBV15 and TRBJ2-1; 7 bases line up with TRBD2. The CDR3 has 15 amino acids. The germline CDR1 and CDR2 sequences are LNHNV and YYDKDF (reference sequence). J was trimmed by 0 bases and V by 6 bases; bases with no gene match: 5. CDR3 DNA sequence: TGTGCCACCAGGGGAGCGGGGAGCTCCTACAATGAGCAGTTCTTC. This codes for CATRGAGSSYNEQFF.

This clonotype has a count of ten or more. This chain connects TRBV20-1 to TRBJ2-5, with a possible D match to TRBD2 (5 bases). V was pared by 3 bases and J by 5 bases, with 13 bases between. The CDR3 runs to 13 residues. CDR1 DFQATT and CDR2 SNEGSKA come from the germline V gene (reference sequence). The CDR3, as DNA: TGCAGTGCTAGTAGAGGATCGGGGGAGACCCAGTACTTC. Residues: CSASRGSGETQYF.

This clonotype was picked up many times. The chain couples TRBV10-1 to TRBJ2-1; tentative D call: TRBD2 (6 bases). Germline values: CDR1 WNHNN, CDR2 SYGVQD (reference sequence). The V gene lost 5 bases and the J gene lost 3 bases, with 11 bases spanning the gap. The CDR3 sequence is 14 residues long. CDR3 amino acids: CASSRESRYNEQFF. CDR3 sequence (DNA): TGCGCCAGCAGTCGGGAGTCCCGCTACAATGAGCAGTTCTTC.

This clonotype appeared many times. V usage is TRBV9 and J usage is TRBJ2-4; 11 bases match TRBD2. The CDR3 spans 16 residues. The V gene's germline CDR1 is SGDLS and CDR2 YYNGEE. With 0 bases clipped from V and 7 bases from J, the junction kept 6 bases outside the gene matches. The CDR3 bases are TGTGCCAGCAGCGTAGGGTTAGCGGGGGGGGATAACATTCAGTACTTC. Protein sequence: CASSVGLAGGDNIQYF.

This clonotype was found a few times. This chain links TRBV19 with TRBJ2-4, with a possible D match to TRBD1 (7 bases). Looked up from germline, CDR1 is LNHDA and CDR2 is SQIVND (reference sequence). V was shortened by 10 bases and J by 1 base, with 20 bases between the two germline ends. The CDR3 has 16 amino acids. Here the CDR3 DNA reads TGTGCCACCCACGACAGGGCGGGAATGGCCAAAAACATTCAGTACTTC. It is translated as CATHDRAGMAKNIQYF. The full variable domain, with the rest looked up from reference TRBV19 and TRBJ2-4, is DGGITQSPKYLFRKEGQNVTLSCEQNLNHDAMYWYRQDPGQGLRLIYYSQIVNDFQKGDIAEGYSVSREKKESFPLTVTSAQKNPTAFYLCATHDRAGMAKNIQYFGAGTRLSVL.

This clonotype appeared many times. This rearrangement joins TRBV12-3 or TRBV12-4 to TRBJ1-1; D is perhaps TRBD1 (5 bases). Trimming took off 1 base at V and 1 base at J, with 13 bases between the two ends. This CDR3 has 16 amino acids. For the CDR3, the DNA is TGTGCCAGCAGTTTAGGGTCTGGGGCGGGGAACACTGAAGCTTTCTTT. It translates to CASSLGSGAGNTEAFF.

The J gene is TRBJ1-5, the V gene TRBV20-1, with 7 bases matching TRBD1. This CDR3 region has 15 residues. Germline CDR1 and CDR2: DFQATT and SNEGSKA (reference sequence). The V and J ends lost 0 bases and 2 bases, in that order; junction bases with no gene match: 4. The CDR3 spells CSARDGGGGNQPQHF. The CDR3 coding sequence is TGCAGTGCTAGAGATGGAGGGGGCGGCAATCAGCCCCAGCATTTT.